Presented here are 26 T cell receptor beta chains from one specimen sequenced in a study of spatial heterogeneity in lung cancer. Time point specified: sample taken at primary tumor resection. Sequencing was performed on whole RNA extracted from tumor and nontumor lung tissue, or from frozen PBMC, and the material was left unsorted. TCRdb itself ran the 5' RACE reads through MiXCR, one entry per CDR3 protein. The sample lists about 11,000 distinct CDR3 sequences, 3% to 4% occurring once. Here the sequenced sample was PBMCs, taken at surgery. Receptor source: a female donor with early-stage non-small cell lung cancer.

This clonotype was seen ten or more times. For a library built for alpha chains, this beta chain is a stray read; little rests on its size. The CDR3 nucleotides are TGTGCCAGCAGCCCTGGGACCCTCTCCTACGAGCAGTACTTC. Translation: CASSPGTLSYEQYF. The rearrangement joins TRBV7-2 to TRBJ2-7; D is tentatively TRBD1 or TRBD2 (5 bases each). Trimming removed 5 bases from V and 0 bases from J, with 11 bases in between. Germline CDR1 SGHTA, CDR2 FQGNSA. The CDR3 loop spans 14 amino acids.

This clonotype was observed at least ten times. This beta chain turned up in a library designed for alpha chains; as an off-target read, its abundance says little. This rearrangement joins TRBV7-2 to TRBJ2-2; D uncertain. The CDR3 has 16 residues. The V end was cut by 1 base, the J end by 4 bases, with 13 bases between. Germline-derived CDR1 and CDR2 are SGHTA and FQGNSA. CDR3 amino acids: CASSLVASPPTGELFF. The CDR3 region has the DNA TGTGCCAGCAGCTTAGTTGCGAGCCCCCCCACCGGGGAGCTGTTTTTT.

This clonotype was counted at least ten times. Since it is a stray read in a library aimed at alpha chains, this beta chain has a size that is not meaningful. The gene calls are TRBV3-1 and TRBJ2-4; TRBD2 agrees at 8 bases. The V segment lost 2 bases and the J segment 3 bases; nucleotides outside the gene matches: 6. The CDR3 is 16 residues long. Looked up from germline, CDR1 is LGHDT and CDR2 is YNNKEL (reference sequence). The CDR3 DNA is TGTGCCAGCAGCCAACGGGGGGGCACGATCAAAAACATTCAGTACTTC. It specifies CASSQRGGTIKNIQYF.

This clonotype was seen repeatedly, ten times or more. This beta chain is an unintended read in a library built for alpha chains; its size means little. The rearrangement links TRBV6-2 or TRBV6-3 to TRBJ2-3; D may be TRBD1 or TRBD2 (5 bases each). Germline V gene lookup returns CDR1 MNHEY and CDR2 SVGEGT. CDR3 length equals 13 residues. V lost 7 bases and J lost 2, with 10 bases in between. CDR3 amino acids: CASNRDHTDTQYF. The CDR3 DNA follows: TGTGCCAGCAACCGGGACCACACAGATACGCAGTATTTT.

In this sample, this clonotype is medium-sized (0.01 to 0.1%). The library was prepared for alpha chains; this beta chain is a stray read, so its frequency means little. The genes are TRBV29-1 and TRBJ1-5; no firm D call. This CDR3 has 12 residues. Germline V lookup: CDR1 SQVTM, CDR2 ANQGSEA. V shed 5 bases and J shed 2 bases, with 7 bases lying between them. The CDR3 sequence: CSVSGGNQPQHF. CDR3 nucleotides: TGCAGCGTTTCTGGGGGCAATCAGCCCCAGCATTTT. The full variable domain, with the rest looked up from reference TRBV29-1 and TRBJ1-5, is SAVISQKPSRDICQRGTSLTIQCQVDSQVTMMFWYRQQPGQSLTLIATANQGSEATYESGFVIDKFPISRPNLTFSTLTVSNMSPEDSSIYLCSVSGGNQPQHFGDGTRLSIL.

This clonotype has just a few counts. This beta chain is an off-target read within a library intended for alpha chains, so its frequency means little. The chain employs TRBV20-1 and TRBJ2-1; D might be TRBD1 or TRBD2, each matching 6 bases. The CDR3 is 15 residues long. Trimming stripped 1 base from V and 2 bases from J, with 12 bases between. Germline CDR1 and CDR2: DFQATT and SNEGSKA (reference sequence). The CDR3 is CSARGGATAYNEQFF. In DNA, the CDR3 is TGCAGTGCTAGAGGGGGGGCGACCGCCTACAATGAGCAGTTCTTC.

This clonotype was observed many times. Since the library was made to target alpha chains, this beta chain is a stray read and its abundance is not meaningful. The V call is TRBV12-3 or TRBV12-4, the J call TRBJ2-6, with a tentative D call TRBD1 (5 bases). The CDR3 extends over 14 amino acids. The V end lost 6 bases, the J end lost 1 base, and 7 bases lay between the germline ends. CDR3 DNA sequence: TGTGCCAGCAGCCAGGGATCTGGGGCCAACGTCCTGACTTTC. Encoded protein: CASSQGSGANVLTF.

This clonotype was seen repeatedly, ten times or more. The size of this beta chain means little, since it is a stray read in a library made for alpha chains. V and J are TRBV6-6 and TRBJ2-6; D remains ambiguous. V shed 5 bases and J shed 0 bases, with 11 bases lying between them. The CDR3 contains 16 residues. Germline values: CDR1 MNHNY, CDR2 SVGAGI (reference sequence). In DNA form, the CDR3 reads TGTGCCAGCAGTAGTAAAGGAGTCTCTGGGGCCAACGTCCTGACTTTC. It specifies CASSSKGVSGANVLTF.

This clonotype was recorded at least ten times. The size of this beta chain means little, since it is a stray read in a library made for alpha chains. The chain carries TRBV20-1 and TRBJ2-1; 8 bases line up with TRBD2. V shed 2 bases, J shed 7 bases, and the junction held 13 bases outside the gene matches. Germline V gene lookup returns CDR1 DFQATT and CDR2 SNEGSKA (reference sequence). This CDR3 has 16 residues. The CDR3: CSARPAGGPVSNEQFF. The CDR3 nucleotides are TGCAGTGCTAGACCCGCGGGAGGCCCAGTCTCAAATGAGCAGTTCTTC.

This clonotype was recorded many times. This beta chain came through as a stray read in a library set up for alpha chains, and its size says little. The V call is TRBV7-2, the J call TRBJ2-3; the D is unclear. The ends were cut back, 2 bases at V and 7 bases at J, with 4 bases in the middle. The germline gives CDR1 SGHTA, CDR2 FQGNSA. The CDR3 runs 11 residues. In nucleotides, the CDR3 is TGTGCCAGCAGCTTACAATATACGCAGTATTTT. It specifies CASSLQYTQYF.

This clonotype was detected ten times or more. This beta chain slipped into a library made for alpha chains as a stray read, so its size is not meaningful. The CDR3 DNA reads TGCAGTGCTAAGGAACAGGGGGCGCAGGGTGAGCAGTTCTTC. As protein: CSAKEQGAQGEQFF. The J gene is TRBJ2-1, the V gene TRBV20-1; 9 nucleotides match TRBD1. The CDR3 spans 14 residues. Per germline, CDR1 DFQATT and CDR2 SNEGSKA (reference sequence). V lost 4 bases to trimming and J lost 9 bases; unmatched junction nucleotides: 10.

This clonotype was recorded many times. The library was designed around alpha chains, so this beta chain is a stray read whose abundance carries little weight. V gene TRBV11-1 combines with J gene TRBJ1-1, with D tentatively TRBD1 (5 bases). CDR3 size: 16 residues. V lost 5 bases, J lost 7 bases, and 23 bases lay in between. Germline assignment: CDR1 SGHAT and CDR2 FQDESV (reference sequence). CDR3 sequence: CASSPILEGPRGEAFF. The CDR3 coding sequence is TGTGCCAGCAGCCCCATCCTGGAGGGCCCGAGGGGTGAAGCTTTCTTT.

The sample holds many counts of this clonotype. In a library made to pick up alpha chains, this beta chain is a stray read with a size that means little. The V and J genes are TRBV23-1 and TRBJ2-5; 11 positions agree with TRBD2. TRBV23-1 counts as an open reading frame of uncertain function. J lost 5 bases, V lost 2 bases, and 25 bases had no gene match. CDR3 size: 22 residues. This chain's CDR3 is CASSQLGSNLGSVAGGPETQYF. DNA of the CDR3: TGCGCCAGCAGTCAACTTGGGTCTAATCTCGGATCTGTAGCGGGGGGGCCCGAGACCCAGTACTTC.

Many counts were recorded for this clonotype. Being off target in a library aimed at alpha chains, this beta chain has a size of little meaning. The genes are TRBV28 and TRBJ2-7; D may match TRBD1 or TRBD2 (5 bases each). The CDR3 is made up of 14 amino acids. Trimming removed 3 bases from V and 2 bases from J, with 11 bases in between. Germline CDR1 is MDHEN and CDR2 is SYDVKM. The CDR3 sequence: CASSFTRGTYEQYF. CDR3 in DNA: TGTGCCAGCAGTTTCACGAGGGGAACCTACGAGCAGTACTTC. Drawing the rest from reference TRBV28 and TRBJ2-7, the complete variable domain is DVKVTQSSRYLVKRTGEKVFLECVQDMDHENMFWYRQDPGLGLRLIYFSYDVKMKEKGDIPEGYSVSREKKERFSLILESASTNQTSMYLCASSFTRGTYEQYFGPGTRLTVT.

Details on this clonotype: This beta chain is a stray read from a library made for alpha chains; its abundance is not meaningful. The chain has TRBV28 and TRBJ2-7; D not resolved. Deletions cut 3 bases from V and 3 bases from J, with 9 bases between. Germline V gene sequence: CDR1 MDHEN, CDR2 SYDVKM. The CDR3 has 13 residues. CDR3: CASSFGRYYEQYF. Written as DNA, the CDR3 is TGTGCCAGCAGTTTTGGACGGTACTACGAGCAGTACTTC. Together with reference TRBV28 and TRBJ2-7, the CDR3 gives the full variable domain: DVKVTQSSRYLVKRTGEKVFLECVQDMDHENMFWYRQDPGLGLRLIYFSYDVKMKEKGDIPEGYSVSREKKERFSLILESASTNQTSMYLCASSFGRYYEQYFGPGTRLTVT.

In this sample, this clonotype turned up many times. This beta chain is an unintended read in a library built for alpha chains; its size means little. The rearrangement uses TRBV15 and TRBJ2-5, with a tentative D call TRBD1 (5 bases). V dropped 1 base and J dropped 1 base, with 7 bases sitting between them. This CDR3 is 14 amino acids long. Per germline, CDR1 LNHNV and CDR2 YYDKDF (reference sequence). CDR3 nucleotides: TGTGCCACCAGCAGAGGCAGGGTCCAAGAGACCCAGTACTTC. Translated, it gives CATSRGRVQETQYF.

This clonotype was seen at least ten times. Within a library made for alpha chains, this beta chain is off target, and its count is uninformative. The rearrangement links TRBV7-2 to TRBJ1-3, with D maybe TRBD1 (5 bases). V was clipped by 5 bases and J by 0 bases, with 14 bases between them. The CDR3 has 16 amino acids. Germline loops: CDR1 SGHTA, CDR2 FQGNSA. CDR3 protein: CASSPLGGGSGNTIYF. For the CDR3, the DNA is TGTGCCAGCAGCCCCCTCGGTGGGGGCTCTGGAAACACCATATATTTT. Together with reference TRBV7-2 and TRBJ1-3, the CDR3 gives the full variable domain: GAGVSQSPSNKVTEKGKDVELRCDPISGHTALYWYRQSLGQGLEFLIYFQGNSAPDKSGLPSDRFSAERTGGSVSTLTIQRTQQEDSAVYLCASSPLGGGSGNTIYFGEGSWLTVV.

The table lists this clonotype with many counts. This beta chain is a stray read from a library made for alpha chains; its abundance is not meaningful. V is TRBV3-1 and J is TRBJ1-5; no reliable D call. Trimming stripped 4 bases from V and 4 bases from J, with 14 bases between. CDR1 and CDR2 from the germline V gene are LGHDT and YNNKEL (reference sequence). This CDR3 has 15 residues. CDR3 sequence: CASSPFGVINQPQHF. CDR3 in DNA: TGTGCCAGCAGCCCATTTGGCGTAATAAATCAGCCCCAGCATTTT.

This clonotype is termed medium-sized. In a library made to pick up alpha chains, this beta chain is a stray read with a size that means little. J is TRBJ2-7 and V is TRBV5-1, with a possible D match to TRBD1 (5 bases). The V end lost 3 bases, the J end lost 3 bases, and 16 bases lay between the germline ends. This CDR3 spans 15 amino acids. The V gene's germline CDR1 is SGHRS and CDR2 YFSETQ. The CDR3, as DNA: TGCGCCAGCAGCTCCCACAGGTACCATATCTACGAGCAGTACTTC. Encoded protein: CASSSHRYHIYEQYF.

This clonotype has at least ten counts. Since the library was made to target alpha chains, this beta chain is a stray read and its abundance is not meaningful. The chain has TRBV11-2 and TRBJ2-5; D uncertain. V shed 2 bases and J shed 3 bases, with 13 bases lying between them. The CDR3 is made up of 15 amino acids. Germline V gene sequence: CDR1 SGHAT, CDR2 FQNNGV. CDR3 amino acids: CASSLILRSEETQYF. CDR3 coding DNA: TGTGCCAGCAGCTTAATTTTAAGGAGTGAAGAGACCCAGTACTTC. The variable domain in full, with the rest retrieved from reference TRBV11-2 and TRBJ2-5, is EAGVAQSPRYKIIEKRQSVAFWCNPISGHATLYWYQQILGQGPKLLIQFQNNGVVDDSQLPKDRFSAERLKGVDSTLKIQPAKLEDSAVYLCASSLILRSEETQYFGPGTRLLVL.

This clonotype ranks as medium-sized. This beta chain represents an off-target read in a library built for alpha chains; its size is of limited meaning. The genes are TRBV28 and TRBJ2-7, with 9 bases matching TRBD1. V lost 6 bases, J lost 5 bases, and 8 bases stayed unmatched. CDR3 length: 14 residues. Germline loops: CDR1 MDHEN, CDR2 SYDVKM. The CDR3 is CASRDLGQGDEQYF. CDR3 bases: TGTGCCAGCAGGGACTTGGGACAGGGAGACGAGCAGTACTTC.

This clonotype was seen repeatedly, ten times or more. This beta chain came through as a stray read in a library set up for alpha chains, and its size says little. V usage is TRBV20-1 and J usage is TRBJ2-1; possibly TRBD2 for D (7 bases). Trimming took 7 bases from V and 7 from J, leaving 20 bases between them. The CDR3 has 14 residues. Germline V CDR1 and CDR2: DFQATT, SNEGSKA (reference sequence). Here the CDR3 reads CSGQAAGVLNEQFF. Written as DNA, the CDR3 is TGCAGTGGACAGGCGGCGGGAGTCTTGAATGAGCAGTTCTTC.

There are many counts of this clonotype. The library was designed around alpha chains, so this beta chain is a stray read whose abundance carries little weight. The genes are TRBV9 and TRBJ2-1, with 7 bases matching TRBD1. V gave up 0 bases and J gave up 6 bases; unmatched junction bases: 6. The V gene's germline CDR1 is SGDLS and CDR2 YYNGEE. CDR3 length equals 15 residues. This CDR3 is CASSVEGGAFNEQFF. CDR3 in DNA: TGTGCCAGCAGCGTAGAAGGGGGCGCCTTCAATGAGCAGTTCTTC.

This clonotype came up many times. Because this beta chain is a stray read in a library intended to capture alpha chains, its abundance should not be given much weight. This rearrangement joins TRBV6-5 to TRBJ2-7, with 8 bases that match TRBD1. The trim removed 6 bases at V and 2 bases at J, leaving 6 bases unmatched. Germline V gene sequence: CDR1 MNHEY, CDR2 SVGAGI. There are 14 residues in the CDR3. This CDR3 is CASRPGQGTYEQYF. The DNA of the CDR3 is TGTGCCAGCAGGCCCGGACAGGGAACCTACGAGCAGTACTTC.

This clonotype has a count of ten or more. In a library made to pick up alpha chains, this beta chain is a stray read with a size that means little. The chain recombines TRBV20-1 with TRBJ2-5; D tentatively fits TRBD1 or TRBD2 (5 bases each). Trimming took 6 bases from V and 13 from J, leaving 21 bases between them. Germline lookup yields CDR1 DFQATT and CDR2 SNEGSKA (reference sequence). The length of the CDR3 is 12 residues. The CDR3 DNA is TGCAGTGCCCTCTGGGACGCCGGACGGGGGTACTTC. Its protein product is CSALWDAGRGYF.

This clonotype has ten or more counts. The library was designed around alpha chains, so this beta chain is a stray read whose abundance carries little weight. The chain combines TRBV19 with TRBJ1-5; 7 bases are a match to TRBD1. The ends lost 1 base at V and 2 bases at J; junction bases unmatched: 2. Germline-derived CDR1 and CDR2 are LNHDA and SQIVND (reference sequence). This CDR3 has 15 residues. The CDR3 DNA is TGTGCCAGTAGTATAGGAGGGGGCGGCAATCAGCCCCAGCATTTT. Protein sequence: CASSIGGGGNQPQHF.